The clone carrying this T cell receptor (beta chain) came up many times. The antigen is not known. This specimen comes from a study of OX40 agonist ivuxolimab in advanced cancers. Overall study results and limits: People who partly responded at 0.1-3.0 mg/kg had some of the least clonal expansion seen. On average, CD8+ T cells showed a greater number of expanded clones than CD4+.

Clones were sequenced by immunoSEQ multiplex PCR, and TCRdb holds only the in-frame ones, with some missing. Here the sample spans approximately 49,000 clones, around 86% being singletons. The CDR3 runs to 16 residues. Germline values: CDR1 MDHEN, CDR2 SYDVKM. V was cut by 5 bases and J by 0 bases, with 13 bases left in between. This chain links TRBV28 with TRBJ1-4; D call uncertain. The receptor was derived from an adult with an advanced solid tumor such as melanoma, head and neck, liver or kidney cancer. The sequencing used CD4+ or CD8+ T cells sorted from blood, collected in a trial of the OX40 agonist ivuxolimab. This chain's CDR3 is CASSTLREATNEKLFF. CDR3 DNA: TGTGCCAGCAGTACCCTGCGGGAGGCAACTAATGAAAAACTGTTTTTT.